Presented here are 24 T cell receptor beta chains from one specimen sequenced in a study of blood T cell repertoires in COVID-19. The assay was immunoSEQ multiplex PCR, and TCRdb's table has in-frame clones only and misses some. The repertoire holds some 240,000 clones, around 81% seen once, with approximately 6.6% in the top ten. The sequencing sample was made of peripheral blood. These receptor sequences come from a woman aged 70-85 years with acute or convalescent COVID-19.

This sequence joins TRBV19 and TRBJ1-5, with 8 positions matching TRBD1. The length of the CDR3 is 16 residues. The V and J ends lost 1 base and 4 bases, in that order; junction bases with no gene match: 6. In germline, CDR1 is LNHDA, CDR2 SQIVND (reference sequence). CDR3 sequence: CASSIGTGNFNQPQHF. As DNA, the CDR3 is TGTGCCAGTAGTATAGGGACAGGGAATTTTAATCAGCCCCAGCATTTT.

This clone was recorded a few times. This chain uses TRBV9 with TRBJ1-2; a possible D gene is TRBD1 (6 bases). CDR3 size: 14 residues. With 4 bases removed from V and 7 bases from J, the gap between germline ends came to 17 bases. CDR1 is SGDLS, CDR2 YYNGEE, per germline. The CDR3 coding sequence is TGTGCCAGCAGCTCACAGACAGGACAGTCTGGCTACACCTTC. Its protein is CASSSQTGQSGYTF.

V gene TRBV11-2 combines with J gene TRBJ2-5; 7 nucleotides match TRBD2. Per germline, CDR1 SGHAT and CDR2 FQNNGV. This CDR3 contains 15 residues. The V segment lost 3 bases and the J segment 5 bases; nucleotides outside the gene matches: 9. CDR3 amino acids: CASSFERGLGETQYF. CDR3 DNA sequence: TGTGCCAGCAGCTTTGAGCGGGGATTGGGTGAGACCCAGTACTTC.

This clone was counted ten times or more. The chain has TRBV12-3 or TRBV12-4 and TRBJ2-2; D is unclear. The CDR3 loop spans 12 amino acids. V shed 2 bases and J shed 6 bases, with 4 bases lying between them. CDR3 nucleotide sequence: TGTGCCAGCAGTTTATGGCCCGGGGAGCTGTTTTTT. This translates into CASSLWPGELFF.

The gene calls are TRBV3-1 (or the pseudogene TRBV3-2) and TRBJ2-5, with 7 bases fitting TRBD2. This CDR3 has 17 residues. CDR1 LGHDT and CDR2 YNNKEL come from the germline V gene (reference sequence). V shed 0 bases and J 4 bases; nucleotides not matched to a gene: 11. This chain's CDR3 is CASSQDRSGVVLETQYF. CDR3 DNA: TGTGCCAGCAGCCAAGATAGGAGCGGGGTTGTCCTAGAGACCCAGTACTTC.

This clone was observed a handful of times. V gene TRBV11-2 combines with J gene TRBJ1-6; TRBD1 aligns across 8 bases. This CDR3 region has 15 residues. CDR1 is SGHAT, CDR2 FQNNGV, per germline. V shed 4 bases and J 7 bases; nucleotides not matched to a gene: 6. The CDR3 loop reads CASSSQGAQNSPLHF. The CDR3 DNA is TGTGCCAGCAGCTCTCAGGGGGCGCAGAATTCACCCCTCCACTTT. Using reference TRBV11-2 and TRBJ1-6 for the parts outside the CDR3, the full variable domain is EAGVAQSPRYKIIEKRQSVAFWCNPISGHATLYWYQQILGQGPKLLIQFQNNGVVDDSQLPKDRFSAERLKGVDSTLKIQPAKLEDSAVYLCASSSQGAQNSPLHFGNGTRLTVT.

The chain carries TRBV6-5 and TRBJ1-1; a possible D gene is TRBD1 (5 bases). V gave up 2 bases and J gave up 5 bases, with 15 bases separating them. This CDR3 is 15 amino acids long. Germline V gene lookup returns CDR1 MNHEY and CDR2 SVGAGI. The CDR3 protein is CASSYPGTPETEAFF. In DNA, the CDR3 is TGTGCCAGCAGTTACCCCGGGACTCCAGAAACTGAAGCTTTCTTT.

The V call is TRBV6-5, the J call TRBJ2-5, with D perhaps TRBD2 (5 bases). The CDR3 is 12 amino acids. Germline V gene data show CDR1 as MNHEY and CDR2 as SVGAGI. Between the trimmed V and J ends, which lost 7 bases and 3 bases, there was a span of 9 bases. The CDR3 DNA sequence: TGTGCCAGCACGGGAACTAAAGAGACCCAGTACTTC. Amino acids: CASTGTKETQYF.

The chain uses TRBV6-5 and TRBJ1-5; 7 nucleotides agree with TRBD1. V was pared by 4 bases and J by 8 bases, with 8 bases of the junction left unmatched. The length of the CDR3 is 14 residues. In germline, CDR1 is MNHEY, CDR2 SVGAGI. The CDR3 coding sequence is TGTGCCAGCAGTTCGAGACAGGGATCAGAGCCCCAGCATTTT. It translates to CASSSRQGSEPQHF.

The CDR3 DNA reads as TGCGCCAGCAGCTCCGGGACAGGAAGGGCTAATGAAAAACTGTTTTTT. It is translated as CASSSGTGRANEKLFF. This chain connects TRBV5-1 to TRBJ1-4; the match to TRBD1 covers 8 bases. This CDR3 contains 16 residues. Unmatched junction bases numbered 7, after V lost 3 bases and J lost 3 bases. The germline CDR1 and CDR2 sequences are SGHRS and YFSETQ.

The V gene is TRBV5-4, the J gene TRBJ2-3; TRBD2 matches at 9 bases. The J segment lost 6 bases and the V segment lost 4 bases, leaving 9 bases of the junction unmatched. The CDR3 is made up of 15 amino acids. Germline CDR1 SGHNT, CDR2 YYREEE (reference sequence). As DNA, the CDR3 is TGTGCCAGCAGCCGGGAGGGACTAGCCGGGGATACGCAGTATTTT. It encodes CASSREGLAGDTQYF.

This clone is a singleton in its sample. This rearrangement joins TRBV20-1 to TRBJ1-6; TRBD1 aligns across 10 bases. The CDR3 has 15 amino acids. CDR1 and CDR2 from the germline V gene are DFQATT and SNEGSKA (reference sequence). Unmatched junction bases numbered 6, after V lost 3 bases and J lost 7 bases. For the CDR3, the DNA is TGCAGTGCTAGTTTAGGGGGACAGGGGAATTCACCCCTCCACTTT. It translates to CSASLGGQGNSPLHF.

CDR3 loop: CASSLVPRGRSSYNEQFF. For the CDR3, the DNA is TGTGCCAGCAGCTTGGTTCCCAGGGGGCGGAGCTCCTACAATGAGCAGTTCTTC. The chain carries TRBV5-5 and TRBJ2-1; 8 bases map to TRBD1. This CDR3 spans 18 amino acids. Unmatched junction bases numbered 8, after V lost 0 bases and J lost 0 bases. The germline V gene encodes CDR1 SGHKS and CDR2 YYEKEE (reference sequence).

Only one count was recorded for this clone. The V and J genes are TRBV13 and TRBJ2-5, with a tentative D call TRBD2 (6 bases). Germline V CDR1 and CDR2: PRHDT, FYEKMQ (reference sequence). V dropped 4 bases and J dropped 1 base, with 10 bases sitting between them. This CDR3 has 14 residues. Here the CDR3 reads CASSSGGAQETQYF. The DNA of the CDR3 is TGTGCCAGCAGCTCGGGCGGGGCCCAAGAGACCCAGTACTTC.

The chain couples TRBV29-1 to TRBJ2-5, with 8 nucleotides matching TRBD2. This CDR3 contains 16 residues. V gave up 6 bases and J gave up 5 bases; unmatched junction bases: 17. Per germline, CDR1 SQVTM and CDR2 ANQGSEA. The CDR3: CSVGLDPDGKVETQYF. For the CDR3, the DNA is TGCAGCGTGGGACTAGATCCGGATGGCAAGGTTGAGACCCAGTACTTC.

The chain couples TRBV6-5 to TRBJ1-6, with D perhaps matching TRBD1 (5 bases). The CDR3 runs to 14 residues. Germline lookup yields CDR1 MNHEY and CDR2 SVGAGI. Trimming left V 8 bases short and J 6 bases short, with 14 bases between. The CDR3 region is CASGQDSLNSPLHF. The CDR3, as DNA: TGTGCCAGCGGACAAGACAGCCTTAATTCACCCCTCCACTTT.

The chain joins TRBV5-6 to TRBJ2-2, with 9 bases identical to TRBD2. V dropped 4 bases and J dropped 6; count of bases not matched to a gene: 10. This CDR3 contains 16 residues. Germline CDR1 is SGHDT and CDR2 is YYEEEE. CDR3 amino acids: CASSRKAGGGPGELFF. The CDR3 DNA follows: TGTGCCAGCAGCCGAAAAGCGGGGGGAGGTCCCGGGGAGCTGTTTTTT.

This rearrangement joins TRBV19 to TRBJ2-1; 9 nucleotides agree with TRBD2. The CDR3 extends over 14 amino acids. Trimming removed 3 bases from V and 8 bases from J; junction bases left unmatched: 5. The germline gives CDR1 LNHDA, CDR2 SQIVND (reference sequence). The CDR3: CASSMLAGIDEQFF. The CDR3 DNA reads TGTGCCAGTAGTATGCTAGCGGGGATAGATGAGCAGTTCTTC.

This chain joins TRBV6-5 and TRBJ1-2; D is unclear. The CDR3 is 13 residues long. V was cut by 6 bases and J by 1 base, with 9 bases left in between. The germline V gene has CDR1 MNHEY and CDR2 SVGAGI. CDR3 nucleotides: TGTGCCAGCAGATCTTCCGTTAACTATGGCTACACCTTC. Residues: CASRSSVNYGYTF.

V and J are TRBV6-2 or TRBV6-3 and TRBJ2-7; weak D call: TRBD2 (6 bases). The CDR3 contains 12 residues. V was cut by 4 bases and J by 5 bases, with 9 bases left in between. Germline assignment: CDR1 MNHEY and CDR2 SVGEGT. This chain's CDR3 is CASSLWTNEQYF. The DNA for the CDR3 is TGTGCCAGCAGTTTATGGACTAACGAGCAGTACTTC.

The V and J genes are TRBV9 and TRBJ2-6; D is unresolved. Germline V gene data show CDR1 as SGDLS and CDR2 as YYNGEE. Trimming left V 0 bases short and J 3 bases short, with 7 bases between. CDR3 length: 15 residues. CDR3 sequence (DNA): TGTGCCAGCAGCGTAGAAACAGTTGGGGCCAACGTCCTGACTTTC. It encodes CASSVETVGANVLTF.

V usage is TRBV4-3 and J usage is TRBJ1-5; D ambiguous. V was cut by 0 bases and J by 10 bases, with 13 bases left in between. CDR1 and CDR2 (germline): LGHNA, YSLEER. This CDR3 contains 14 residues. CDR3 in amino acids: CASSQDLSGTPQHF. The CDR3 nucleotides read TGCGCCAGCAGCCAAGACCTCTCAGGTACCCCCCAGCATTTT.

The V and J genes are TRBV5-1 and TRBJ2-3, with TRBD1 matching 10 bases. The CDR3 sequence is 18 residues long. Losses at the gene ends were 4 bases for V and 0 bases for J; bases not matched to a gene: 11. Germline CDR1 is SGHRS and CDR2 is YFSETQ. The CDR3 bases are TGCGCCAGCAGCGCAGTACCCCCGGGACAGGGGAGCACAGATACGCAGTATTTT. It specifies CASSAVPPGQGSTDTQYF.

A single count supports this clone. The chain recombines TRBV21-1 with TRBJ1-2; the listed D gene, TRBD1, was not tested against the DNA. TRBV21-1 corresponds to a pseudogene. This CDR3 is built from 16 residues. CDR3 sequence reads: CASSKGETGGVRGYTF. The CDR3 nucleotides read TGTGCCAGCAGCAAAGGGGAGACAGGGGGAGTGAGAGGCTACACCTTC.